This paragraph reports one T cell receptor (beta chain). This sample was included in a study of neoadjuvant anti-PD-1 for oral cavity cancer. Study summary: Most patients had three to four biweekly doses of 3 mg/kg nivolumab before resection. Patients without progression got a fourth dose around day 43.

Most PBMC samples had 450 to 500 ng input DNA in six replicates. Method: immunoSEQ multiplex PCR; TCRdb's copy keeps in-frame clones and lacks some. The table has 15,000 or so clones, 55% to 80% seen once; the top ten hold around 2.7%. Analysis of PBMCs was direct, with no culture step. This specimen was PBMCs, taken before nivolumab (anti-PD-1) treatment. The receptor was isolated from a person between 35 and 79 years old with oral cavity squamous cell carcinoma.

The CDR3 here is CASGRDYYEQYF. The CDR3 coding sequence is TGTGCCAGCGGGCGGGACTACTACGAGCAGTACTTC. V gene TRBV6-5 combines with J gene TRBJ2-7; 7 nucleotides match TRBD2. CDR3 length equals 12 residues. Germline V gene lookup returns CDR1 MNHEY and CDR2 SVGAGI. V lost 8 bases, J lost 3 bases, and 4 bases stayed unmatched.